This TCR beta chain was identified in a study of regulatory T cells in long-lasting Graves disease. Study conclusions and caveats: Segments TRBV28, TRBJ1-2 and TRBJ2-5 showed preferential usage in persistent disease.

Sequencing libraries for TCR beta were prepared with iRepertoire HTBI primers and Arm-PCR of CDR3 regions. TCRdb reanalysed the multiplex PCR reads using MiXCR and keeps one entry per CDR3 protein. This table holds a few hundred thousand distinct CDR3 sequences, around a sixth found once. The time point is: newly diagnosed GD, antithyroid drugs for less than 3 months. PBMCs were the source of the RNA used for TCR sequencing. The authors diagnosed Graves' disease using American Thyroid Association guidelines. There are many counts of this clonotype. Its antigen is as yet unknown. CDR3 length: 12 amino acids. Germline values: CDR1 SGHVS, CDR2 FQNEAQ. V gave up 5 bases and J gave up 4 bases, with 8 bases separating them. The same sample was also used in a study of T cells in Graves' hyperthyroidism and ophthalmopathy. From that paper: An absence of ophthalmopathy progression within 18 months meant stable Graves' hyperthyroidism. A model of 13 V-J features distinguished ophthalmopathy from stable hyperthyroidism.

Sequences were derived from peripheral blood mononuclear cells (PBMCs), sampled at new diagnosis, from a patient treated with antithyroid drugs. V gene TRBV7-8 combines with J gene TRBJ1-2; D gene ambiguous. The receptor's source is a woman in her 30s with Graves disease. CDR3 amino acids: CASSATTYGYTF. The CDR3 DNA sequence: TGTGCCAGCAGCGCTACCACCTATGGCTACACCTTC. The variable domain in full, completed from reference TRBV7-8 and TRBJ1-2, reads GAGVSQSPRYKVAKRGQDVALRCDPISGHVSLFWYQQALGQGPEFLTYFQNEAQLDKSGLPSDRFFAERPEGSVSTLKIQRTQQEDSAVYLCASSATTYGYTFGSGTRLTVV.